This TCR beta chain is from a study of control samples from healthy donors and cancer patients. V lost 8 bases and J lost 4; bases outside the gene matches: 11. Germline V CDR1 and CDR2: MNHEY, SMNVEV (reference sequence). The CDR3 is 15 amino acids. Here immunoSEQ multiplex PCR was the method, and the copy in TCRdb shows in-frame clones only, minus some. Of some 140,000 clones listed, approximately 93% were seen once; the top ten hold 5.7%. The sample taken for sequencing was blood. The chain links TRBV27 to TRBJ2-5; 9 bases align to TRBD2. The receptor's source is a man aged 35-49 years in good health. CDR3 DNA sequence: TGTGCCAGCCGTTGGCGGGGGGGCCTAGTAGAGACCCAGTACTTC. Translation gives CASRWRGGLVETQYF.